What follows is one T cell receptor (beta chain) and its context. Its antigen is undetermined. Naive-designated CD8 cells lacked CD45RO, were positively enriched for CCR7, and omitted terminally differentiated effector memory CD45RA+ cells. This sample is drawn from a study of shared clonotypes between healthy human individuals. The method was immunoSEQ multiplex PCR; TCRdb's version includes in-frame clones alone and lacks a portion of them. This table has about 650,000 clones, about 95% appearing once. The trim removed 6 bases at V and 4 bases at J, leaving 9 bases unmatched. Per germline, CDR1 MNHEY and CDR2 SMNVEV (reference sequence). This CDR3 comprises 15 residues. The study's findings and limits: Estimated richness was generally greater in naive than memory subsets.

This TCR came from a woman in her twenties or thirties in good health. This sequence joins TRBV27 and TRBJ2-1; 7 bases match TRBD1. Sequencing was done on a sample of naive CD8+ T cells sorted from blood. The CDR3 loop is CASSYTTGAYNEQFF. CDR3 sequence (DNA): TGTGCCAGCAGCTATACTACAGGGGCTTACAATGAGCAGTTCTTC.